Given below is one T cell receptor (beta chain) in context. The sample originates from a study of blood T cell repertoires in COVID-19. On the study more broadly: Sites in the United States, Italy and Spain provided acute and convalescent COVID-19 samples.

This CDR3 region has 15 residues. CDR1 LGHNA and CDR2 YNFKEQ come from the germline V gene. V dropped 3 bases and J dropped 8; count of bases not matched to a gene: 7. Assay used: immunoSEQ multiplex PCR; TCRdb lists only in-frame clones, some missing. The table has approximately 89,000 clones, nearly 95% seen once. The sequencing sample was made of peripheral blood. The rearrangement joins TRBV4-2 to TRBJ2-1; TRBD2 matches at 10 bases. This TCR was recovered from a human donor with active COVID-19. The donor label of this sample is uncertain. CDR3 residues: CASSQYSGGRDEQFF. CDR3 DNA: TGTGCCAGCAGCCAGTATAGCGGGGGGAGGGATGAGCAGTTCTTC.